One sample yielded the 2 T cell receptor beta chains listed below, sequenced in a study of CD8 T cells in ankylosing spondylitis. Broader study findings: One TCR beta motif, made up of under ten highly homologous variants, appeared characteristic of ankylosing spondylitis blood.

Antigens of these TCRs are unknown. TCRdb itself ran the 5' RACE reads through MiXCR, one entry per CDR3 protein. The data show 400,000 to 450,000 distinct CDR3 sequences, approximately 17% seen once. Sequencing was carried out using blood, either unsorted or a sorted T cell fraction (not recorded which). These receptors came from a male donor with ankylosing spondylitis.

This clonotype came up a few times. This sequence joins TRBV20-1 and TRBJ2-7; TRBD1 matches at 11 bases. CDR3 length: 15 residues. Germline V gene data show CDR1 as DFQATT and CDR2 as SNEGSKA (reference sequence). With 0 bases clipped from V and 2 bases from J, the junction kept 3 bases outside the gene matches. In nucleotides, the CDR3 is TGCAGTGCTAGAGATCCGGGACAGGGGGCCTACGAGCAGTACTTC. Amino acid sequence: CSARDPGQGAYEQYF.

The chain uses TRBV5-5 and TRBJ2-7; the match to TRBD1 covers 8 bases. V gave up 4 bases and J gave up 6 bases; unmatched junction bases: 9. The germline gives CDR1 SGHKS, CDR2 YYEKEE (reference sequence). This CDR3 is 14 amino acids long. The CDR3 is CASSTGQGTGEQYF. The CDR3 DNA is TGTGCCAGCAGCACTGGACAGGGAACGGGCGAGCAGTACTTC.